This TCR beta chain was obtained from a study of shared clonotypes between healthy human individuals. Overall study findings and caveats: A generally larger estimated richness was seen in naive subsets than in memory subsets.

Concerning this clone itself: The target antigen is unknown.

The run depth of the assay was deep. Only in-frame clones appear in the TCRdb table, and some are missing; sequencing was by immunoSEQ multiplex PCR. The profile shows about 2.3 million clones, less than 95% of them singletons. Germline values: CDR1 SGHAT, CDR2 FQNNGV. The V and J ends lost 5 bases and 9 bases respectively, with 17 bases between them. CDR3 size: 14 residues. This sequence joins TRBV11-2 and TRBJ2-1; weak D call: TRBD2 (7 bases). This TCR was sampled from a man aged 18-30 years in good health. Some clones in this sample may be carry-over from other donors' samples. Sequencing input: naive CD4+ T cells from PBMCs. Subset indicated: CD45RA+ positively selected. CDR3 amino acids: CASSGEGGAGEQFF. The DNA of the CDR3 is TGTGCCAGCAGCGGAGAGGGGGGGGCTGGTGAGCAGTTCTTC.